This T cell receptor (beta chain) derives from a study of cytomegalovirus exposure and HLA in healthy donors. Primers included in the PCR were 60 Vbeta and 13 Jbeta primers. Clones were sequenced by immunoSEQ multiplex PCR, and TCRdb holds only the in-frame ones, with some missing. The sample holds 120,000 or so clones, 74% seen once. V was clipped by 0 bases and J by 5 bases; unmatched bases: 6. This CDR3 has 16 amino acids. Per germline, CDR1 MGHRA and CDR2 YSYEKL. The V and J genes are TRBV4-1 and TRBJ2-1; 8 positions match TRBD2. Specimen: PBMCs. The clonotype was recovered from a woman in her 50s in good health and CMV-seropositive. The CDR3 sequence: CASSQDTAGDHNEQFF. The CDR3 coding sequence is TGCGCCAGCAGCCAAGATACAGCGGGGGACCACAATGAGCAGTTCTTC.